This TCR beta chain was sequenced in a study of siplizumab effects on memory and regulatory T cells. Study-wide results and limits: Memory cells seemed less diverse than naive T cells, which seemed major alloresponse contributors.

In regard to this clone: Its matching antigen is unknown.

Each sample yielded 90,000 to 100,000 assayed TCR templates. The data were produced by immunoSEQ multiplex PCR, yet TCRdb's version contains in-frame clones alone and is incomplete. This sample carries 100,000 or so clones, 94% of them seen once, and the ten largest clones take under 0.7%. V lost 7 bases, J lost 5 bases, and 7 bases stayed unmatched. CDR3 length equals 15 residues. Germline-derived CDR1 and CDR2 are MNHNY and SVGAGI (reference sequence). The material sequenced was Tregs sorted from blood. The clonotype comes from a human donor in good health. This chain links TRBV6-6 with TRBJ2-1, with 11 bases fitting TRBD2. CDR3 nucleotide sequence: TGTGCCAGCACCGATAGCGGGAGGGGAAACAATGAGCAGTTCTTC. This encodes CASTDSGRGNNEQFF.